The rows below give T cell receptor beta chains drawn from one sample of a study of beta chain features in type 1 diabetes. Produced via immunoSEQ multiplex PCR; TCRdb's table is partial and in-frame only. In the table there are roughly 180,000 clones, 7% to 9% of which are singletons. Sequences were obtained from central memory CD4+ T cells from blood. The receptors derive from a man between 18 and 29 years old with type 1 diabetes. CDR3s include the opening cysteine and the closing phenylalanine or tryptophan. The D gene is left open where the match is weak. Expanded clones get a size class; other rows say once, few or many, or leave the size out.

TRBV2,-,TRBJ1-3,-,17,CASSAVVGSRSGNTIYF,TGTGCCAGCAGTGCGGTAGTGGGGAGCCGCTCTGGAAACACCATATATTTT
TRBV5-1,-,TRBJ2-3,-,14,CASSLAEPTDTQYF,TGCGCCAGCAGCTTGGCCGAGCCCACAGATACGCAGTATTTT
TRBV2,TRBD2,TRBJ2-1,-,15,CASSGSGGAIEEQFF,TGTGCCAGCAGTGGTAGCGGGGGGGCAATAGAAGAGCAGTTCTTC
TRBV19,-,TRBJ2-1,few,14,CASSISISGFSLFF,TGTGCCAGTAGTATTTCAATCTCGGGGTTTAGTCTGTTCTTC
TRBV27,-,TRBJ1-5,few,13,CASRWTVNQPQHF,TGTGCCAGCAGGTGGACAGTAAATCAGCCCCAGCATTTT
TRBV30,-,TRBJ2-5,-,13,CAWGRGGAETQYF,TGTGCCTGGGGGAGGGGGGGCGCAGAGACCCAGTACTTC
TRBV28,TRBD1,TRBJ1-2,-,15,CASSPVTGGNYGYTF,TGTGCCAGCAGCCCTGTGACAGGGGGCAACTATGGCTACACCTTC
TRBV7-2,TRBD2,TRBJ2-3,few,16,CASSPGASGSTDTQYF,TGTGCCAGCAGCCCCGGGGCTAGCGGAAGCACAGATACGCAGTATTTT
TRBV18,TRBD2,TRBJ2-1,-,15,CASSPLTSGDNEQFF,TGTGCCAGCTCACCCTTGACTAGCGGGGACAATGAGCAGTTCTTC
TRBV5-1,TRBD1,TRBJ2-3,-,15,CASSFTGGWRDTQYF,TGCGCCAGCAGCTTTACAGGGGGCTGGAGAGATACGCAGTATTTT
TRBV30,-,TRBJ2-7,-,14,CAWAEGGTSYEQYF,TGTGCCTGGGCCGAGGGAGGAACATCCTACGAGCAGTACTTC
TRBV7-2,-,TRBJ2-7,-,14,CASSIERSSYEQYF,TGTGCCAGCAGCATTGAGCGGAGCTCCTACGAGCAGTACTTC
TRBV11-2,-,TRBJ1-2,-,16,CASSPTPWGRRGGYTF,TGTGCCAGCAGCCCAACACCCTGGGGCAGGAGGGGTGGCTACACCTTC
TRBV5-1,-,TRBJ2-7,-,15,CASSFSGVGVYEQYF,TGCGCCAGCAGCTTTTCAGGGGTTGGAGTATACGAGCAGTACTTC
TRBV7-8,-,TRBJ2-2,-,14,CASSLSQNTGELFF,TGTGCCAGCAGCTTATCCCAGAACACCGGGGAGCTGTTTTTT
TRBV5-6,-,TRBJ1-4,few,14,CASSFLQGDEKLFF,TGTGCCAGCAGCTTCCTACAGGGTGATGAAAAACTGTTTTTT
TRBV5-1,-,TRBJ2-3,-,14,CASSLGQLTDTQYF,TGCGCCAGCAGCTTGGGACAGCTCACAGATACGCAGTATTTT
TRBV5-1,-,TRBJ2-7,few,14,CASSLDSYSYEQYF,TGCGCCAGCAGCCTGGACAGTTACTCCTACGAGCAGTACTTC
TRBV27,-,TRBJ1-2,few,13,CASSLGQFYGYTF,TGTGCCAGCAGTTTAGGACAGTTCTATGGCTACACCTTC
TRBV15,TRBD2,TRBJ2-2,few,18,CATSRDLQGGPGTGELFF,TGTGCCACCAGCAGAGATTTGCAGGGAGGGCCGGGGACCGGGGAGCTGTTTTTT
TRBV7-9,-,TRBJ2-1,-,13,CATNRGTLEEQFF,TGTGCCACGAACCGGGGAACCTTAGAGGAGCAGTTCTTC
TRBV25-1,TRBD2,TRBJ2-3,few,16,CASSEDTSGRLDTQYF,TGTGCCAGCAGTGAAGATACTAGCGGGAGGTTAGATACGCAGTATTTT
TRBV30,-,TRBJ1-3,few,14,CAWSWGDNGNTIYF,TGTGCCTGGAGTTGGGGGGATAATGGAAACACCATATATTTT
TRBV28,-,TRBJ1-1,few,12,CASSLIRTEAFF,TGTGCCAGCAGTTTAATCCGGACTGAAGCTTTCTTT
TRBV18,-,TRBJ1-6,-,15,CASSRERGSQSPLHF,TGTGCCAGCTCACGAGAGAGGGGGAGCCAATCACCCCTCCACTTT
TRBV6-5,TRBD1,TRBJ2-7,few,14,CASRGLDRVHEQYF,TGTGCCAGCAGAGGCTTGGACAGGGTCCACGAGCAGTACTTC
TRBV7-2,TRBD1,TRBJ1-3,-,13,CASSQQGGNTIYF,TGTGCCAGCAGCCAACAGGGGGGAAACACCATATATTTT
TRBV19,TRBD1,TRBJ1-2,-,16,CASSTKPGQGNYGYTF,TGTGCCAGTAGTACCAAACCGGGACAGGGTAACTATGGCTACACCTTC
TRBV6-5,TRBD1,TRBJ2-2,-,15,CASLPGQGFAGELFF,TGTGCCAGTCTACCGGGACAGGGTTTTGCCGGGGAGCTGTTTTTT
TRBV30,-,TRBJ2-3,few,14,CAWSVPGVADTQYF,TGTGCCTGGAGTGTACCGGGGGTAGCAGATACGCAGTATTTT
TRBV30,TRBD1,TRBJ1-5,-,13,CAQGESGSQPQHF,TGTGCTCAGGGGGAATCGGGCTCTCAGCCCCAGCATTTT
TRBV28,TRBD2,TRBJ2-1,-,16,CASSLVRLAGDNEQFF,TGTGCCAGCAGTTTAGTGAGGCTAGCGGGAGATAATGAGCAGTTCTTC
TRBV2,-,TRBJ1-5,-,15,CASSEAPRDNQPQHF,TGTGCCAGCAGTGAAGCGCCGAGGGACAATCAGCCCCAGCATTTT
TRBV5-4,-,TRBJ2-3,few,15,CASRPGTDGPDTQYF,TGTGCCAGCAGGCCCGGGACTGACGGCCCAGATACGCAGTATTTT
TRBV5-4,TRBD1,TRBJ1-2,many,15,CASRLEQGAQNGYTF,TGTGCCAGCAGACTTGAACAGGGGGCGCAAAATGGCTACACCTTC
TRBV29-1,TRBD2,TRBJ2-3,-,15,CSVSLSGGLTDTQYF,TGCAGCGTTTCCCTTAGCGGGGGACTCACAGATACGCAGTATTTT
TRBV18,TRBD1,TRBJ1-2,few,14,CASSPGDRGLGYTF,TGTGCCAGCTCACCAGGGGACAGGGGTCTTGGCTACACCTTC
TRBV11-2,TRBD2,TRBJ2-1,few,15,CASSPGLAGVVEQFF,TGTGCCAGCAGCCCAGGACTAGCGGGCGTGGTTGAGCAGTTCTTC
TRBV30,-,TRBJ2-5,few,12,CAWSPSGETQYF,TGTGCCTGGAGCCCTAGTGGGGAGACCCAGTACTTC
TRBV11-2,-,TRBJ2-7,few,12,CASSLNEYEQYF,TGTGCCAGCAGCTTGAACGAGTACGAGCAGTACTTC
TRBV4-3,TRBD2,TRBJ2-1,few,17,CASSQDSVGGANNEQFF,TGCGCCAGCAGCCAAGATTCGGTCGGGGGGGCGAACAATGAGCAGTTCTTC
TRBV15,-,TRBJ1-5,few,12,CATSSFGQPQHF,TGTGCCACCAGCAGTTTCGGTCAGCCCCAGCATTTT
TRBV9,TRBD1,TRBJ1-6,few,15,CASSIGTGGSSPLHF,TGTGCCAGCAGCATTGGGACAGGGGGAAGTTCACCCCTCCACTTT
TRBV7-2,TRBD1,TRBJ1-3,-,16,CASSPRQGSSGNTIYF,TGTGCCAGCAGCCCCCGACAGGGTTCCTCTGGAAACACCATATATTTT
TRBV18,TRBD2,TRBJ2-1,-,16,CASSPPGLAGGDEQFF,TGTGCCAGCTCACCACCGGGACTAGCGGGAGGGGATGAGCAGTTCTTC
TRBV4-1,TRBD2,TRBJ2-1,-,17,CASSLTSGGFSYNEQFF,TGCGCCAGCAGCCTTACAAGCGGGGGGTTCTCCTACAATGAGCAGTTCTTC
TRBV30,TRBD2,TRBJ2-7,few,17,CAWSVPRAAGAFNEQYF,TGTGCCTGGAGTGTCCCCAGGGCGGCGGGAGCTTTTAACGAGCAGTACTTC
TRBV18,TRBD2,TRBJ2-5,-,14,CASSPQGREETQYF,TGTGCCAGCTCACCACAGGGGCGGGAGGAGACCCAGTACTTC
TRBV28,TRBD2,TRBJ2-7,many,15,CASSSPTSSSYEQYF,TGTGCCAGCAGTTCCCCGACTAGCAGTTCCTACGAGCAGTACTTC
TRBV7-9,TRBD2,TRBJ2-1,-,17,CASSLVSSAGGRNEQFF,TGTGCCAGCAGCTTAGTCTCGTCGGCGGGAGGGAGGAATGAGCAGTTCTTC
TRBV11-2,TRBD2,TRBJ2-5,few,15,CASSSTTSGKETQYF,TGTGCCAGCAGCTCGACGACTAGCGGAAAAGAGACCCAGTACTTC
TRBV13,TRBD2,TRBJ2-3,few,17,CASSLGRGGSATDTQYF,TGTGCCAGCAGTCTTGGGAGGGGAGGGTCGGCCACAGATACGCAGTATTTT
TRBV28,TRBD2,TRBJ2-1,few,16,CASLGTSGNSYNEQFF,TGTGCCAGCCTCGGGACTAGCGGAAACTCCTACAATGAGCAGTTCTTC